A few counts support the clone carrying this TCR beta chain. Its target is not known. The source of the sample is a study of T cell repertoires in cytomegalovirus infection. The CDR3 runs to 15 residues. The V end was cut by 2 bases, the J end by 1 base, with 12 bases between. Germline V gene lookup returns CDR1 SGHKS and CDR2 YYEKEE (reference sequence). TCRdb used MiXCR to reprocess the reads, holding one entry per CDR3 protein. The data hold some 920,000 distinct CDR3 sequences, with approximately 31% observed a single time. Source: cultured CD8+ T cells from PBMCs, taken from culture after CMV antigen stimulation. The TCR sequence derives from a human donor in good health (CMV status not recorded). Some clones in this sample may be carry-over from other donors' samples. The chain carries TRBV5-5 and TRBJ1-1, with unresolved D. The CDR3 spells CASSFEYRSNTEAFF. For the CDR3, the DNA is TGTGCCAGCAGCTTTGAATACCGATCGAACACTGAAGCTTTCTTT.